A single TCR beta chain is shown here with its context. Its antigen is not yet known. Base qualities were left out, and no much larger clone turns up one base away. In light of the paper, this sample's time point label describes: blood 2 weeks post-SBRT. What the treatment or condition label conveys for this sample: 15 Gy SBRT to primary tumor, nephrectomy 4 weeks later. To follow tumor-enriched clonotypes, serial peripheral blood was collected from radiation-treated patients at baseline and at 2 weeks and 4 weeks after SBRT. Renal cell carcinoma with clear cell pathology was present in all patients. Genomic DNA for TCR sequencing was prepared using the QIAamp DNA Blood Mini Kit (Qiagen). Samples were included in the analyses only if all quality control checks were passed. The germline V gene sets CDR1 to MNHEY and CDR2 to SVGAGI. V is reduced by 5 bases and J by 7 bases, leaving a spacing of 9 bases between them. From the cysteine up to the phenylalanine, the CDR3 has a length of 12 residues. The read is trimmed to its CDR3 DNA, 36 bases read in frame from base 1.

TCR beta libraries were generated from genomic DNA with the immunoSEQ kit, following the manufacturer's recommendations. To prepare the libraries, a first multiplex PCR with proprietary primers was run, followed by a second PCR that added unique barcodes, and a bead cleanup was done after each round. A kit-provided positive control reaction and a negative control reaction were included in every sample batch. The final libraries were assessed on an Agilent 4200 TapeStation D1000 ScreenTape, pooled by volume, and quantified by qPCR. Sequencing ran on an Illumina NextSeq500 with a MidOutput 150-cycle cartridge, using 156 Read1 and 15 Index1 cycles with kit custom primers. The pooled library was loaded at roughly 1 pM with a roughly 20% PhiX control spike-in. The source study handled its data this way. The vendor-processed data were analyzed in R, and a clonotype was defined as all T cells that share the same CDR3 nucleotide sequence. For clone abundance analyses, frequencies were normalized to the 10,000 most abundant clones in each sample. Public T cell clones, which averaged fewer than five per sample, were excluded before analysis. Tumor-enriched clonotypes and baseline blood-enriched clonotypes were defined as those with an abundance difference of at least 32-fold between compartments. A beta-binomial differential abundance model was used to identify clonotypes that were expanded or contracted between blood time points. Tumor-blood repertoire similarity was measured with the Baroni-Urbani and Buser coefficient, and group comparisons used two-tailed Wilcoxon tests in R. Imported from immuneACCESS, the table was reduced by TCRdb to in-frame sequences with V and J called. These copies leave out some clones; in studies compared against another copy, an unresolved V gene accounts for under half, and the cause of the remainder is not known. The V and J calls and the clone size are those of that table, but D and trimming were determined from the DNA. The sample records around 86,000 clones, 80% to 90% of which are singletons. The ten most abundant clones make up 20% to 25% of the sample.

This sample is drawn from a study of radiation and T cells in renal cell carcinoma (TCRdb year 2020). General notes on the study: The samples were obtained from a clinical trial, where primary renal cell carcinomas were treated with 15 Gy stereotactic body radiation therapy and then removed by nephrectomy 4 weeks afterward. In total, 50 or so samples underwent TCR beta sequencing: approximately 25 tumors plus 27 peripheral blood samples. In the 53 samples combined, some 4,100,000 unique CDR3 nucleotide sequences were found, encoding roughly 2,500,000 unique CDR3 amino acid sequences.

Beyond this particular receptor, the publication reports: Dynamics of the blood repertoire were not tracked past 4 weeks after treatment. The single-armed trial design could not address effects of radiation dose or scheduling on the TCR repertoire. An increase in top tumor clonotypes in blood was observed from baseline to 2 weeks post-radiation, followed by contraction by 4 weeks, which was taken to suggest transient expansion of tumor-resident clones. Because pretreatment tumor biopsies were not available, the baseline intratumoral presence of clonotypes could not be determined.

This TCR was sampled from a woman between 45 and 65 years old with renal cell carcinoma. Here the sequenced sample was blood, taken from a patient whose treatment included radiotherapy and nephrectomy. Recombination joined TRBV6-5 with TRBJ1-5; the D gene cannot be resolved reliably. The CDR3 has the sequence CASSVGFQPQHF. The DNA sequence is given as TGTGCCAGCAGTGTGGGATTCCAGCCCCAGCATTTT.